This TCR beta chain is from a study of cytomegalovirus exposure and HLA in healthy donors. Per germline, CDR1 KGHSH and CDR2 LQKENI. CDR3 length: 16 residues. V shed 2 bases and J shed 0 bases, with 11 bases lying between them. As regards this clone: The target antigen is unknown.

Primers: 60 Vbeta forward and 13 Jbeta reverse. The method was immunoSEQ multiplex PCR; TCRdb's version includes in-frame clones alone and lacks a portion of them. This table has 200,000 or so clones, roughly 80% appearing once. Regarding the study as a whole: Per a later analysis, about 15,000 TCR beta sequences showed association with HLA alleles at 0.05 false discovery rate. Cytomegalovirus association was assigned to over 150 TCR beta chains. Highest at DRB1 and lowest at HLA-C, TCR association rates differed among HLA loci in a later analysis.

This sequence joins TRBV18 and TRBJ2-4, with D perhaps matching TRBD2 (7 bases). The specimen sequenced was PBMCs. This TCR came from a woman between 40 and 55 years old in good health and CMV-seronegative. This CDR3 is CASSPRGGGAKNIQYF. CDR3 nucleotides: TGTGCCAGCTCACCAAGAGGGGGGGGAGCCAAAAACATTCAGTACTTC.